Listed here are 11 T cell receptor beta chains from one sample, sequenced in a study of control samples from healthy donors and cancer patients. Here immunoSEQ multiplex PCR was the method, and the copy in TCRdb shows in-frame clones only, minus some. The sample lists 65,000 to 85,000 clones; more than 70% were seen once. The sequencing sample was made of PBMCs. These receptors were taken from a woman in her fifties or sixties with head and neck cancer.

The chain joins TRBV28 to TRBJ1-4, with a weak D call TRBD1 (6 bases). The CDR3 is 14 amino acids. Germline-derived CDR1 and CDR2 are MDHEN and SYDVKM. Trimming cost V 10 bases and J 5 bases, with 17 bases left between them. The CDR3 bases are TGTGCCACCCAAGGGGGAGGAGGAAATGAAAAACTGTTTTTT. Its translation is CATQGGGGNEKLFF. Based on the CDR3 plus reference TRBV28 and TRBJ1-4, the full variable domain is DVKVTQSSRYLVKRTGEKVFLECVQDMDHENMFWYRQDPGLGLRLIYFSYDVKMKEKGDIPEGYSVSREKKERFSLILESASTNQTSMYLCATQGGGGNEKLFFGSGTQLSVL.

CDR3 sequence: CASSTILVPTDTQYF. The CDR3 DNA reads TGTGCCAGTAGCACAATACTAGTACCCACAGATACGCAGTATTTT. The chain recombines TRBV19 with TRBJ2-3; weak D call: TRBD2 (5 bases). V was shortened by 6 bases and J by 2 bases, with 15 bases between the two germline ends. Germline V gene data show CDR1 as LNHDA and CDR2 as SQIVND (reference sequence). This CDR3 is built from 15 residues.

The CDR3 loop reads CASSRGTVNTEAFF. CDR3 in DNA: TGTGCCAGCAGCCGCGGGACCGTGAACACTGAAGCTTTCTTT. The chain carries TRBV13 and TRBJ1-1; a possible D gene is TRBD1 (5 bases). The V end was cut by 5 bases, the J end by 0 bases, with 10 bases between. Germline lookup yields CDR1 PRHDT and CDR2 FYEKMQ (reference sequence). The CDR3 is made up of 14 amino acids.

This clone was detected a few times. The gene calls are TRBV19 and TRBJ1-3; no reliable D call. V was clipped by 8 bases and J by 2 bases, with 10 bases between them. From germline, CDR1 is LNHDA and CDR2 SQIVND (reference sequence). The length of the CDR3 is 13 residues. DNA for the CDR3: TGTGCCAGTTCAGCCCAGCCTGGAAACACCATATATTTT. This sequence encodes CASSAQPGNTIYF. Combining the CDR3 with reference TRBV19 and TRBJ1-3 gives the whole variable domain DGGITQSPKYLFRKEGQNVTLSCEQNLNHDAMYWYRQDPGQGLRLIYYSQIVNDFQKGDIAEGYSVSREKKESFPLTVTSAQKNPTAFYLCASSAQPGNTIYFGEGSWLTVV.

This chain uses TRBV10-3 with TRBJ2-7; 9 bases are shared with TRBD1. Unmatched junction bases numbered 11, after V lost 2 bases and J lost 9 bases. The CDR3 covers 15 residues. Per the germline V gene, CDR1 is ENHRY and CDR2 is SYGVKD. The CDR3 loop is CAISESGQGSVGQYF. CDR3 sequence (DNA): TGTGCCATCAGTGAGAGTGGACAGGGGAGTGTCGGGCAGTACTTC.

V and J are TRBV4-3 and TRBJ1-2; 7 bases align to TRBD1. This CDR3 comprises 14 residues. With V trimmed by 3 bases and J by 8 bases, 9 bases remained unmatched. Per germline, CDR1 LGHNA and CDR2 YSLEER. Written as DNA, the CDR3 is TGCGCCAGCAGCCAGAGGGTAGGGGGCTTAGGCTACACCTTC. Translated: CASSQRVGGLGYTF.

The V and J genes are TRBV6-1 and TRBJ2-3; 9 positions agree with TRBD1. The CDR3 sequence is 16 residues long. J lost 2 bases, V lost 3 bases, and 6 bases had no gene match. Germline V gene lookup returns CDR1 MNHNS and CDR2 SASEGT. CDR3 sequence reads: CASSDRDREVTDTQYF. CDR3 sequence (DNA): TGTGCCAGCAGTGACCGGGACAGGGAAGTCACAGATACGCAGTATTTT.

The CDR3 DNA reads TGTGCCAGCACCCGGACTAGCGGGGTCCCCGAGACGCAGTATTTT. Translation gives CASTRTSGVPETQYF. The chain joins TRBV27 to TRBJ2-3; 12 nucleotides line up with TRBD2. Germline V gene sequence: CDR1 MNHEY, CDR2 SMNVEV (reference sequence). The CDR3 length is 15 residues. With V trimmed by 7 bases and J by 9 bases, 11 bases remained unmatched.

V usage is TRBV27 and J usage is TRBJ1-1; D may be TRBD1 (6 bases). Trimming took off 6 bases at V and 3 bases at J, with 17 bases between the two ends. There are 15 residues in the CDR3. In germline, CDR1 is MNHEY, CDR2 SMNVEV (reference sequence). The CDR3 DNA reads as TGTGCCAGCAGGCAGGGGTTGTGGCGGGACACTGAAGCTTTCTTT. This sequence encodes CASRQGLWRDTEAFF.

The CDR3 is CASSPWTSGDTGELFF. The CDR3 DNA follows: TGTGCCAGCAGCCCGTGGACTAGCGGGGACACCGGGGAGCTGTTTTTT. V and J are TRBV3-1 (or the pseudogene TRBV3-2) and TRBJ2-2; TRBD2 matches at 12 bases. The CDR3 is 16 residues long. The V gene's germline CDR1 is LGHDT and CDR2 YNNKEL (reference sequence). The V gene end was trimmed by 4 bases and the J gene end by 3 bases; junction bases not matched to a gene: 3.

This clone was detected once. V and J are TRBV5-1 and TRBJ1-2; no clear D. Germline values: CDR1 SGHRS, CDR2 YFSETQ. Trimming took off 6 bases at V and 4 bases at J, with 19 bases between the two ends. The CDR3 sequence is 15 residues long. The chain's CDR3 is CASKPNSAGVYGYTF. In DNA, the CDR3 is TGCGCCAGCAAACCAAACTCTGCCGGGGTCTATGGCTACACCTTC.